The 6 T cell receptor beta chains presented below share a single source sample, sequenced in a study of Tregs in tolerant kidney transplant recipients. Libraries were prepared by immunoSEQ multiplex PCR; TCRdb keeps only in-frame clonotypes and omits some of them. The repertoire holds roughly 250,000 clones, 84% seen once, with 0.64% in the top ten. Specimen: CD4+ T cells from blood. The receptor set was obtained from a human donor in good health.

This clone was seen a few times. This sequence joins TRBV27 and TRBJ2-7; the D gene is possibly TRBD2 (5 bases). This CDR3 is 16 amino acids long. Germline loops: CDR1 MNHEY, CDR2 SMNVEV (reference sequence). Trimming left V 0 bases short and J 3 bases short, with 15 bases between. In DNA form, the CDR3 reads TGTGCCAGCAGTTTATCTGGCAGCCTACGGGGCTACGAGCAGTACTTC. Its translation is CASSLSGSLRGYEQYF.

This clone was detected only once. The rearrangement uses TRBV15 and TRBJ1-1, with D perhaps TRBD1 (6 bases). The V end was cut by 0 bases, the J end by 3 bases, with 11 bases between. The germline gives CDR1 LNHNV, CDR2 YYDKDF (reference sequence). The CDR3 is 15 residues long. The CDR3 reads CATSREPGAYTEAFF. The CDR3 DNA is TGTGCCACCAGCAGAGAGCCAGGGGCCTACACTGAAGCTTTCTTT.

The rearrangement links TRBV6-5 to TRBJ1-2; 7 bases agree with TRBD1. The CDR3 runs to 15 residues. Trimming cost V 6 bases and J 2 bases; bases outside gene matches: 9. The germline gives CDR1 MNHEY, CDR2 SVGAGI. The CDR3 protein is CASRPPTGTNYGYTF. In DNA form, the CDR3 reads TGTGCCAGCAGGCCACCGACAGGGACAAACTATGGCTACACCTTC.

CDR3 sequence reads: CASRENGGGQPQHF. The CDR3 region has the DNA TGTGCCAGCCGCGAGAACGGGGGAGGTCAGCCCCAGCATTTT. This chain links TRBV2 with TRBJ1-5, with a tentative D call TRBD1 (5 bases). Per the germline V gene, CDR1 is SNHLY and CDR2 is FYNNEI. V was trimmed by 8 bases and J by 6 bases, leaving 17 bases between them. This CDR3 has 14 amino acids.

CDR3 protein: CATGVSGASGGEQFF. The DNA for the CDR3 is TGTGCCACCGGTGTCTCTGGGGCTTCCGGGGGTGAGCAGTTCTTC. The chain links TRBV10-3 to TRBJ2-1, with D tentatively TRBD2 (6 bases). Germline V gene sequence: CDR1 ENHRY, CDR2 SYGVKD. V was clipped by 10 bases and J by 9 bases, with 25 bases between them. This CDR3 comprises 15 residues.

V gene TRBV5-6 combines with J gene TRBJ2-1, with 7 bases fitting TRBD2. The CDR3 consists of 17 residues. Germline CDR1 SGHDT, CDR2 YYEEEE. V trimming: 0 bases; J trimming: 4 bases; junction bases outside the gene matches: 10. This chain's CDR3 is CASSLGGTSAIYNEQFF. CDR3 sequence (DNA): TGTGCCAGCAGCTTGGGTGGAACTAGCGCCATTTACAATGAGCAGTTCTTC.